This is a list of T cell receptor beta chains from one sample in a study of cytomegalovirus exposure and HLA in healthy donors. TCRdb's table, derived via immunoSEQ multiplex PCR, lists solely in-frame clones and lacks some. In the table there are some 200,000 clones, approximately 84% of which are singletons. The material sequenced was PBMCs. All receptors derive from a middle-aged man in good health and CMV-seronegative. CDR3s include the opening cysteine and the closing phenylalanine or tryptophan. Each record gives: CDR3 protein, CDR3 DNA, V gene, clone size, D gene, J gene. The D gene is left open where the match is weak. Rows give clone size only sometimes, using once, few, many, or a class for an expanded clone.

cdr3_aa: CASQGGFGNTIYF
cdr3_nt: TGTGCCAGCCAAGGGGGTTTCGGAAACACCATATATTTT
v_call: TRBV7-9
clone_size: once
d_call: NA
j_call: TRBJ1-3

cdr3_aa: CASAGGPLLEQFF
cdr3_nt: TGTGCCAGCGCGGGGGGGCCTCTTCTGGAGCAGTTCTTC
v_call: TRBV11-2
clone_size: NA
d_call: TRBD2
j_call: TRBJ2-1

cdr3_aa: CSVDAGAAVGYTF
cdr3_nt: TGCAGCGTTGACGCAGGGGCGGCGGTAGGCTACACCTTC
v_call: TRBV29-1
clone_size: NA
d_call: NA
j_call: TRBJ1-2

cdr3_aa: CASSWDRSNSPLHF
cdr3_nt: TGTGCCAGCAGTTGGGACAGGAGTAATTCACCCCTCCACTTT
v_call: TRBV27
clone_size: NA
d_call: TRBD1
j_call: TRBJ1-6

cdr3_aa: CASRERGRANEKLFF
cdr3_nt: TGTGCCAGCAGAGAGAGGGGGCGGGCTAATGAAAAACTGTTTTTT
v_call: TRBV6-1
clone_size: NA
d_call: TRBD1
j_call: TRBJ1-4

cdr3_aa: CASRGPVVSTGELFF
cdr3_nt: TGCGCCAGCAGGGGGCCAGTTGTTTCCACCGGGGAGCTGTTTTTT
v_call: TRBV5-1
clone_size: NA
d_call: NA
j_call: TRBJ2-2

cdr3_aa: CASSVLETAKNIQYF
cdr3_nt: TGTGCCAGCAGTGTTCTGGAGACGGCAAAAAACATTCAGTACTTC
v_call: TRBV6-1
clone_size: NA
d_call: NA
j_call: TRBJ2-4

cdr3_aa: CASSVGINAGSNNEQFF
cdr3_nt: TGTGCCAGCAGCGTAGGGATTAATGCGGGATCCAACAATGAGCAGTTCTTC
v_call: TRBV9
clone_size: NA
d_call: NA
j_call: TRBJ2-1

cdr3_aa: CASSKAQREGQGVSDTQYF
cdr3_nt: TGTGCCAGCAGCAAAGCGCAACGTGAGGGACAGGGGGTTTCAGATACGCAGTATTTT
v_call: TRBV21-1
clone_size: once
d_call: NA
j_call: TRBJ2-3

cdr3_aa: CASSLAGTVITDTQYF
cdr3_nt: TGCGCCAGCAGCTTGGCGGGGACAGTGATCACAGATACGCAGTATTTT
v_call: TRBV5-1
clone_size: NA
d_call: TRBD1
j_call: TRBJ2-3

cdr3_aa: CASSLRTGFSMNTEAFF
cdr3_nt: TGTGCCAGCAGCTTAAGGACAGGTTTCTCCATGAACACTGAAGCTTTCTTT
v_call: TRBV11-2
clone_size: NA
d_call: TRBD1
j_call: TRBJ1-1

cdr3_aa: CASRAGQRSGNTIYF
cdr3_nt: TGTGCCAGCAGGGCCGGACAGCGCTCTGGAAACACCATATATTTT
v_call: TRBV7-9
clone_size: NA
d_call: NA
j_call: TRBJ1-3

cdr3_aa: CASSLRDRNNAGELFF
cdr3_nt: TGTGCCAGCAGCCTAAGGGACAGAAATAACGCCGGGGAGCTGTTTTTT
v_call: TRBV11-2
clone_size: NA
d_call: TRBD1
j_call: TRBJ2-2

cdr3_aa: CASSSRVAGGIDTQYF
cdr3_nt: TGTGCCAGCAGCTCCCGGGTAGCGGGGGGAATCGATACGCAGTATTTT
v_call: TRBV13
clone_size: NA
d_call: TRBD2
j_call: TRBJ2-3

cdr3_aa: CASSLGDRGREQYF
cdr3_nt: TGTGCCAGCAGTTTAGGGGACAGGGGGAGGGAGCAGTACTTC
v_call: TRBV7-2
clone_size: NA
d_call: TRBD1
j_call: TRBJ2-7

cdr3_aa: CASSVALAGLQETQYF
cdr3_nt: TGTGCCAGCAGTGTCGCGTTAGCGGGGCTCCAAGAGACCCAGTACTTC
v_call: TRBV2
clone_size: few
d_call: TRBD2
j_call: TRBJ2-5

cdr3_aa: CASSKTSEHGGEQYF
cdr3_nt: TGTGCCAGCAGCAAGACTAGCGAGCATGGCGGCGAGCAGTACTTC
v_call: TRBV2
clone_size: NA
d_call: TRBD2
j_call: TRBJ2-7

cdr3_aa: CATIAGREAFF
cdr3_nt: TGTGCCACTATCGCAGGGAGGGAAGCTTTCTTT
v_call: TRBV10-3
clone_size: few
d_call: NA
j_call: TRBJ1-1

cdr3_aa: CASSDGGSWETQYF
cdr3_nt: TGTGCCAGCAGTGATGGAGGTAGCTGGGAGACCCAGTACTTC
v_call: TRBV2
clone_size: NA
d_call: NA
j_call: TRBJ2-5

cdr3_aa: CASSWTVPGGNQPQHF
cdr3_nt: TGTGCCAGCAGCTGGACAGTCCCCGGGGGGAATCAGCCCCAGCATTTT
v_call: TRBV7-2
clone_size: NA
d_call: NA
j_call: TRBJ1-5

cdr3_aa: CASSLLGTADYEQYF
cdr3_nt: TGTGCCAGCAGCTTACTAGGGACAGCCGATTACGAGCAGTACTTC
v_call: TRBV5-5
clone_size: NA
d_call: TRBD1
j_call: TRBJ2-7

cdr3_aa: CASSVDRGRIGYTF
cdr3_nt: TGTGCCAGCAGCGTAGACAGGGGGAGGATTGGCTACACCTTC
v_call: TRBV9
clone_size: once
d_call: TRBD1
j_call: TRBJ1-2

cdr3_aa: CASSLSSSDTQYF
cdr3_nt: TGTGCCAGCAGCTTAAGTAGTTCTGATACGCAGTATTTT
v_call: TRBV7-9
clone_size: few
d_call: NA
j_call: TRBJ2-3

cdr3_aa: CASSLTGTGAREKLFF
cdr3_nt: TGCGCCAGCAGCTTGACCGGGACAGGGGCTAGGGAAAAACTGTTTTTT
v_call: TRBV5-1
clone_size: NA
d_call: TRBD1
j_call: TRBJ1-4

cdr3_aa: CASSPLEWTPTYNEQFF
cdr3_nt: TGTGCCAGCAGCCCGTTAGAGTGGACTCCTACCTACAATGAGCAGTTCTTC
v_call: TRBV7-2
clone_size: NA
d_call: NA
j_call: TRBJ2-1

cdr3_aa: CASRPDRLSYEQYF
cdr3_nt: TGTGCCAGCAGACCGGACAGGTTATCCTACGAGCAGTACTTC
v_call: TRBV27
clone_size: NA
d_call: TRBD1
j_call: TRBJ2-7

cdr3_aa: CASSPQGMSNVLTF
cdr3_nt: TGTGCCAGTAGTCCCCAGGGAATGAGCAACGTCCTGACTTTC
v_call: TRBV19
clone_size: once
d_call: NA
j_call: TRBJ2-6

cdr3_aa: CASSDRGQALSGQYF
cdr3_nt: TGTGCCAGCAGCGACAGGGGACAGGCTCTTTCTGGGCAGTACTTC
v_call: TRBV2
clone_size: once
d_call: TRBD1
j_call: TRBJ2-7

cdr3_aa: CASSLGGARIVSGF
cdr3_nt: TGTGCTAGCAGCTTGGGGGGGGCGCGTATCGTCTCGGGTTTT
v_call: TRBV7-7
clone_size: NA
d_call: NA
j_call: TRBJ1-4

cdr3_aa: CASRLGASGVGTGELFF
cdr3_nt: TGTGCCAGCAGATTAGGGGCTAGCGGGGTCGGCACCGGGGAGCTGTTTTTT
v_call: TRBV7-2
clone_size: NA
d_call: TRBD2
j_call: TRBJ2-2

cdr3_aa: CASSPIGAATGELFF
cdr3_nt: TGTGCCAGCTCACCTATAGGGGCCGCCACCGGGGAGCTGTTTTTT
v_call: TRBV18
clone_size: once
d_call: NA
j_call: TRBJ2-2

cdr3_aa: CASSHNPGGFLPDTQYF
cdr3_nt: TGTGCCAGCAGCCACAACCCGGGGGGCTTCCTCCCAGATACGCAGTATTTT
v_call: TRBV9
clone_size: NA
d_call: NA
j_call: TRBJ2-3

cdr3_aa: CASSIAPQGIENEAFF
cdr3_nt: TGTGCCAGTAGTATAGCCCCACAGGGAATTGAAAATGAAGCTTTCTTT
v_call: TRBV19
clone_size: NA
d_call: NA
j_call: TRBJ1-1

cdr3_aa: CASSMDSYYNEQFF
cdr3_nt: TGTGCCAGCAGTATGGACAGCTACTACAATGAGCAGTTCTTC
v_call: TRBV9
clone_size: NA
d_call: NA
j_call: TRBJ2-1

cdr3_aa: CASSQRTGGAMADTQYF
cdr3_nt: TGTGCCAGCAGTCAACGGACAGGGGGCGCGATGGCAGATACGCAGTATTTT
v_call: TRBV27
clone_size: NA
d_call: TRBD1
j_call: TRBJ2-3

cdr3_aa: CASSWDRGTEAFF
cdr3_nt: TGTGCCAGCAGCTGGGACAGGGGGACTGAAGCTTTCTTT
v_call: TRBV11-2
clone_size: NA
d_call: TRBD1
j_call: TRBJ1-1

cdr3_aa: CAISEGFQGHEQYF
cdr3_nt: TGTGCCATCAGTGAGGGTTTTCAGGGCCACGAGCAGTACTTC
v_call: TRBV10-3
clone_size: few
d_call: NA
j_call: TRBJ2-7

cdr3_aa: CALMGQKQSDTQYF
cdr3_nt: TGTGCCCTAATGGGGCAGAAACAGTCGGATACGCAGTATTTT
v_call: TRBV6-1
clone_size: few
d_call: NA
j_call: TRBJ2-3

cdr3_aa: CASSLYGGRSQPQHF
cdr3_nt: TGTGCCAGCAGCTTGTACGGGGGTCGGTCTCAGCCCCAGCATTTT
v_call: TRBV5-6
clone_size: NA
d_call: NA
j_call: TRBJ1-5

cdr3_aa: CASSPNRRQETQYF
cdr3_nt: TGTGCCAGCAGCCCGAACAGGCGACAAGAGACCCAGTACTTC
v_call: TRBV13
clone_size: NA
d_call: NA
j_call: TRBJ2-5

cdr3_aa: CSVEGLGPGQRTYTF
cdr3_nt: TGCAGCGTTGAAGGACTCGGGCCGGGACAACGAACCTACACCTTC
v_call: TRBV29-1
clone_size: NA
d_call: NA
j_call: TRBJ1-2

cdr3_aa: CASSESAGFGYGYTF
cdr3_nt: TGTGCCAGCAGTGAATCGGCAGGGTTTGGCTATGGCTACACCTTC
v_call: TRBV25-1
clone_size: NA
d_call: NA
j_call: TRBJ1-2

cdr3_aa: CAGSVGVAGGHEQFF
cdr3_nt: TGTGCCGGCAGCGTAGGGGTAGCGGGGGGGCATGAGCAGTTCTTC
v_call: TRBV9
clone_size: NA
d_call: TRBD2
j_call: TRBJ2-1

cdr3_aa: CASRTGHYEQYF
cdr3_nt: TGTGCCAGCCGGACAGGACACTACGAGCAGTACTTC
v_call: TRBV7-2
clone_size: NA
d_call: TRBD1
j_call: TRBJ2-7

cdr3_aa: CASSPSENSPLHF
cdr3_nt: TGTGCCAGCTCCCCTTCAGAAAATTCACCCCTCCACTTT
v_call: TRBV18
clone_size: NA
d_call: NA
j_call: TRBJ1-6

cdr3_aa: CSVEELGQGRQREQYF
cdr3_nt: TGCAGCGTTGAAGAATTGGGACAGGGGCGCCAGCGCGAGCAGTACTTC
v_call: TRBV29-1
clone_size: once
d_call: TRBD1
j_call: TRBJ2-7

cdr3_aa: CASSQGQLNTEAFF
cdr3_nt: TGTGCCAGCTCCCAAGGACAGTTGAACACTGAAGCTTTCTTT
v_call: TRBV18
clone_size: NA
d_call: NA
j_call: TRBJ1-1

cdr3_aa: CASSQPTSGGEQYF
cdr3_nt: TGTGCCAGCAGCCAACCGACTAGCGGGGGCGAGCAGTACTTC
v_call: TRBV7-9
clone_size: NA
d_call: TRBD2
j_call: TRBJ2-7

cdr3_aa: CASSPNNGEHQPQHF
cdr3_nt: TGCGCCAGCAGCCCGAACAATGGGGAGCATCAGCCCCAGCATTTT
v_call: TRBV4-3
clone_size: NA
d_call: NA
j_call: TRBJ1-5

cdr3_aa: CASSLEGQPHNEQFF
cdr3_nt: TGTGCCAGCAGCTTAGAAGGACAGCCGCACAATGAGCAGTTCTTC
v_call: TRBV7-2
clone_size: NA
d_call: NA
j_call: TRBJ2-1

cdr3_aa: CASSIRGFGTEAFF
cdr3_nt: TGTGCCAGCAGTATCAGGGGGTTTGGCACTGAAGCTTTCTTT
v_call: TRBV27
clone_size: NA
d_call: TRBD1
j_call: TRBJ1-1

cdr3_aa: CASCVDLQGSPLHF
cdr3_nt: TGCGCCAGTTGCGTGGATCTACAGGGTTCACCCCTCCACTTT
v_call: TRBV5-1
clone_size: once
d_call: NA
j_call: TRBJ1-6

cdr3_aa: CASSTLAGGSYEQYF
cdr3_nt: TGTGCCAGTAGTACCCTAGCGGGGGGCTCCTACGAGCAGTACTTC
v_call: TRBV19
clone_size: NA
d_call: TRBD2
j_call: TRBJ2-7